The source of this T cell receptor (beta chain) is a study of T cell repertoires in cytomegalovirus infection. Study as a whole: It can be stated that public TCR beta signatures indicated CMV infection as well as a matching HLA type.

There are a few counts of this clonotype. TCRdb re-called the reads with MiXCR, one entry per CDR3 protein. The profile covers 150,000 or so distinct CDR3 sequences, with about 6.3% appearing a single time and 18% taken by the ten largest. Sequences were obtained from PBMCs. This TCR was sampled from a human donor in good health (CMV status not recorded). Some clones in this sample may be carry-over from other donors' samples.

CDR3 region: CASSTTGLRGYTF. In DNA form, the CDR3 reads TGTGCCAGCAGCACGACGGGACTTAGAGGCTACACCTTC. V gene TRBV5-6 combines with J gene TRBJ1-2; a weak D match, TRBD1 (5 bases). Trimming shortened V by 4 bases and J by 8 bases, and 15 bases separated the two germline ends. Looked up from germline, CDR1 is SGHDT and CDR2 is YYEEEE. CDR3 length: 13 residues.